The clone carrying this TCR beta chain was seen repeatedly, ten times or more. This sample was taken from a study of early T cells in non-severe SARS-CoV-2 infection. At the level of the study: Chains were not paired, and sequencing was done on bulk RNA from unsorted whole blood.

The germline gives CDR1 SEHNR, CDR2 FQNEAQ (reference sequence). The germline V and J ends were trimmed by 5 bases and 4 bases, with 13 bases remaining between them. The CDR3 contains 14 residues. Attached unique molecular identifiers marked individual cDNA molecules. Each CDR3 protein is one row after TCRdb ran MiXCR on the 5' RACE reads. The repertoire holds around 46,000 distinct CDR3 sequences, with about 5.3% as singletons. The genes are TRBV7-9 and TRBJ2-3, with D maybe TRBD2 (5 bases). This receptor was identified in an adult who was a healthcare worker with PCR-confirmed SARS-CoV-2 infection or an uninfected control (not recorded which). Sequences were derived from whole blood, sampled at baseline. The CDR3 DNA sequence: TGTGCCAGCAGCCTCAGTCCGGAGGCAGATACGCAGTATTTT. It codes for CASSLSPEADTQYF. Looking up the rest from reference TRBV7-9 and TRBJ2-3 gives the full variable domain: DTGVSQNPRHKITKRGQNVTFRCDPISEHNRLYWYRQTLGQGPEFLTYFQNEAQLEKSRLLSDRFSAERPKGSFSTLEIQRTEQGDSAMYLCASSLSPEADTQYFGPGTRLTVL.